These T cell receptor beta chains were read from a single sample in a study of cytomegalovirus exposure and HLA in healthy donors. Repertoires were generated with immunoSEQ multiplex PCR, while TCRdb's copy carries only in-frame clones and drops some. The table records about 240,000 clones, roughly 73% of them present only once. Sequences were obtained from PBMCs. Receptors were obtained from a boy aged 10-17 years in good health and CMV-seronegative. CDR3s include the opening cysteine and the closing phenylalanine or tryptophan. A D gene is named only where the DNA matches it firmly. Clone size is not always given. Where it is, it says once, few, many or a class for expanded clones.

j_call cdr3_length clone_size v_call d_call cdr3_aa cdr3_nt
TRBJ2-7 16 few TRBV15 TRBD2 CATSRSRAGDIYEQYF TGTGCCACCAGCAGATCGCGAGCGGGAGATATCTACGAGCAGTACTTC
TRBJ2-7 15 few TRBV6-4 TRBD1 CASSDARGRSGEQYF TGTGCCAGCAGTGATGCTAGGGGGCGGTCTGGCGAGCAGTACTTC
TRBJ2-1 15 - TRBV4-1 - CASSQDRGSYNEQFF TGCGCCAGCAGCCAAGACAGGGGCTCCTACAATGAGCAGTTCTTC
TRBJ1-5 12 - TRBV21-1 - CASSKTGKPQHF TGTGCCAGCAGCAAGACAGGTAAGCCCCAGCATTTT
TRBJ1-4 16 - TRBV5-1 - CASSLTPGQINEKLFF TGCGCCAGCAGCTTGACCCCGGGACAAATTAATGAAAAACTGTTTTTT
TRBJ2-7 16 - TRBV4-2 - CASSQVGPGASYEQYF TGTGCCAGCAGCCAAGTAGGGCCTGGGGCGAGTTACGAGCAGTACTTC
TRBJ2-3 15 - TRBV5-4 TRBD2 CASSSSGLSGDTQYF TGTGCCAGCAGCAGTAGCGGGTTAAGCGGAGATACGCAGTATTTT
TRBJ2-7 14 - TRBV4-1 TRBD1 CASSLGTESYEQYF TGCGCCAGCAGCCTCGGGACAGAGAGCTACGAGCAGTACTTC
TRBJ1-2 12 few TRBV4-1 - CASSQDGVRYTF TGCGCCAGCAGCCAAGACGGGGTCCGCTACACCTTC
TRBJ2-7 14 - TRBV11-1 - CASSLDGGLYEQYF TGTGCCAGCAGCTTAGACGGGGGGCTTTACGAGCAGTACTTC
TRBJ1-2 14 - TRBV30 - CAWSRAGTIYGYTF TGTGCCTGGAGTCGCGCCGGGACTATCTATGGCTACACCTTC